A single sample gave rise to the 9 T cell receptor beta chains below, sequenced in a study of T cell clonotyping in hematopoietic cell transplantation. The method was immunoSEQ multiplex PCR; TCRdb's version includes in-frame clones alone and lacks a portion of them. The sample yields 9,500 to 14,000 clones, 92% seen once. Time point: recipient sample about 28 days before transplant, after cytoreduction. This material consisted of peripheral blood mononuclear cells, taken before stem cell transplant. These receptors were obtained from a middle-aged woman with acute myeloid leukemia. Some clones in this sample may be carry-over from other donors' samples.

CDR3 loop: CASSQDRKNIQYF. The CDR3, as DNA: TGTGCCAGCAGCCAAGATAGGAAAAACATTCAGTACTTC. This rearrangement joins TRBV4-2 to TRBJ2-4; D uncertain. Between the trimmed V and J ends, which lost 0 bases and 4 bases, there was a span of 4 bases. Per the germline V gene, CDR1 is LGHNA and CDR2 is YNFKEQ. The CDR3 totals 13 residues.

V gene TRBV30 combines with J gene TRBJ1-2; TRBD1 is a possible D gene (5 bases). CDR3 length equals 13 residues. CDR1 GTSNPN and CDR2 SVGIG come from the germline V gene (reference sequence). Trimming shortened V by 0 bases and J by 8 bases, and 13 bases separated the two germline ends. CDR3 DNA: TGTGCCTGGAGTGTACTCGGGGGGTTCGGCTACACCTTC. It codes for CAWSVLGGFGYTF.

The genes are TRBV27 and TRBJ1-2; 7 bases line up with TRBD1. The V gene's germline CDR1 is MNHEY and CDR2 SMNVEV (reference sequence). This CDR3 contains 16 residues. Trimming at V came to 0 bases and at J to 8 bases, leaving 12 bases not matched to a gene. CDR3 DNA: TGTGCCAGCAGTTTATCAATCCACGGGGGACAGAAGGGCTACACCTTC. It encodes CASSLSIHGGQKGYTF.

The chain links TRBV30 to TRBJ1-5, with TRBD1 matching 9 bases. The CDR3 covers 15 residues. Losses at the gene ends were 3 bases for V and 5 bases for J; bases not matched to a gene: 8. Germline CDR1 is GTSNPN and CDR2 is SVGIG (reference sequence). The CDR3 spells CAWSAGTGRDQPQHF. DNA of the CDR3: TGTGCCTGGAGCGCCGGGACAGGGAGAGATCAGCCCCAGCATTTT. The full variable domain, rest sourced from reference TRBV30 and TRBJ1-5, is SQTIHQWPATLVQPVGSPLSLECTVEGTSNPNLYWYRQAAGRGLQLLFYSVGIGQISSEVPQNLSASRPQDRQFILSSKKLLLSDSGFYLCAWSAGTGRDQPQHFGDGTRLSIL.

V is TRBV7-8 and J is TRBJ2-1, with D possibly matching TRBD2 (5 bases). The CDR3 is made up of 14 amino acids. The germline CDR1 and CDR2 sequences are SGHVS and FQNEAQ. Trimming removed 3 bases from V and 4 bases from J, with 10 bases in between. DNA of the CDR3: TGTGCCAGCAGCTTCCACGGGGTGTACAATGAGCAGTTCTTC. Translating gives CASSFHGVYNEQFF.

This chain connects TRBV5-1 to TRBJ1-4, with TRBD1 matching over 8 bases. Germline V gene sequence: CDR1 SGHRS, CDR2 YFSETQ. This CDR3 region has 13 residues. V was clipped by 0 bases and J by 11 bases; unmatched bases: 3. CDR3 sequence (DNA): TGCGCCAGCAGCTTGGAAACAGGGGGGAAACTGTTTTTT. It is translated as CASSLETGGKLFF. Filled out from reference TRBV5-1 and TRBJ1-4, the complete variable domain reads KAGVTQTPRYLIKTRGQQVTLSCSPISGHRSVSWYQQTPGQGLQFLFEYFSETQRNKGNFPGRFSGRQFSNSRSEMNVSTLELGDSALYLCASSLETGGKLFFGSGTQLSVL.

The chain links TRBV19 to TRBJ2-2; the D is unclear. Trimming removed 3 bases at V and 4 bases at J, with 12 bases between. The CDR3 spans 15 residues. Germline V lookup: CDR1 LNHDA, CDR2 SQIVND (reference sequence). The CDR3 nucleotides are TGTGCCAGTAGTATCGATCGGAGTAGCACCGGGGAGCTGTTTTTT. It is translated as CASSIDRSSTGELFF.

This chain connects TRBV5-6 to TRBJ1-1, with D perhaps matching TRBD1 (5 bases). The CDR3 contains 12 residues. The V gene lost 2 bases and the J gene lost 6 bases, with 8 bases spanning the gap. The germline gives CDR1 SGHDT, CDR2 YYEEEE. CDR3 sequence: CASSLGESEAFF. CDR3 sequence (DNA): TGTGCCAGCAGCTTAGGGGAATCTGAAGCTTTCTTT.

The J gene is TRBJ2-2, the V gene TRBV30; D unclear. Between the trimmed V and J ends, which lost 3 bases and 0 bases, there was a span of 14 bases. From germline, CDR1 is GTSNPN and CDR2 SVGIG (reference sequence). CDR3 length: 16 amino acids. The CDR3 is CAWRALGKPNTGELFF. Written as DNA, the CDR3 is TGTGCCTGGAGGGCGCTGGGCAAGCCGAACACCGGGGAGCTGTTTTTT. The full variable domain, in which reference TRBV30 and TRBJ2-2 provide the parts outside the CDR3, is SQTIHQWPATLVQPVGSPLSLECTVEGTSNPNLYWYRQAAGRGLQLLFYSVGIGQISSEVPQNLSASRPQDRQFILSSKKLLLSDSGFYLCAWRALGKPNTGELFFGEGSRLTVL.